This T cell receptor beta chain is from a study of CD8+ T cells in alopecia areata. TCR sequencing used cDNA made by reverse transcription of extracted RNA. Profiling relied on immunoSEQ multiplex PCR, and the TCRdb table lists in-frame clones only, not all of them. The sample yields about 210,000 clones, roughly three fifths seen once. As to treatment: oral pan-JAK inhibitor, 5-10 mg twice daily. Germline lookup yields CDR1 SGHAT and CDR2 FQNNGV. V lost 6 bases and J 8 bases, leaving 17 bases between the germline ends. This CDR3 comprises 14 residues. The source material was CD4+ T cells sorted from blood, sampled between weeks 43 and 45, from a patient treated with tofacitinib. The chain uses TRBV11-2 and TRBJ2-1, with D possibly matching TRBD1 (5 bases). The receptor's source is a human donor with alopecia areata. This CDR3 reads CASSVASPRDEQFF. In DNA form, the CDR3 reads TGTGCCAGCAGTGTGGCTTCCCCCAGGGATGAGCAGTTCTTC.